This T cell receptor beta chain was sequenced during a study of human T cells and chemical hapten exposure (dated by TCRdb to about 2021). Regarding the complete study: For sensitization, 2% DPC in acetone was applied to a 2 cm by 2 cm area of upper inner arm skin. This study followed changes in the peripheral blood TCR repertoire in vivo during primary and secondary sensitization of alopecia patients to the hapten diphenylcyclopropenone (DPC). The libraries were sequenced as a pool, and the TCR yield per sample differed mostly because of small variations in library volumes within the pool. Blood samples were taken from patients before sensitization (week 0) and at 2, 6 and about 24 weeks after DPC sensitization. Blood for TCR sequencing was provided by twenty-nine alopecia patients at one to four time points (pre-sensitization, 2, 6 and 24 weeks). Throughout the approximately 22-week study period, patients were also given weekly therapeutic DPC doses on the scalp. Patch testing was performed on the upper back with Finn chambers containing 0.01% DPC, and the patch tests were scored after 6 days according to International Contact Dermatitis Research Group standards. Most of the patients in the cohort were female, and the cohort covered alopecia areata with under or over 50% scalp involvement, alopecia totalis and alopecia universalis. General conclusions and limits of the study: Significantly more large CDR3 similarity clusters were formed by expanded TCRs than by pre-sensitization or healthy control sets, consistent with antigen-driven responses. Because every patient had alopecia, a presumed autoimmune disease, the patients' immune response might differ from that of healthy individuals. Patch test score correlated positively with the number of PT1 expanded TCRs, reaching significance at thresholds 8, 16 and 32 but not at 4. DPC sensitization did not change the number of TCRs with a frequency above 1 in 1000, and there was no evidence of changes in global repertoire structure. Repeated subsampling changed both the strength of the expansion versus patch-test correlation and the threshold at which the correlation became significant.

The cysteine opens and the phenylalanine closes a CDR3 of 13 amino acids. Kept here is only the CDR3 DNA, which spans 39 bases and is read in frame from base 1. CDR1 and CDR2, looked up from the germline V gene (reference sequence), are DFQATT and SNEGSKA. V is cut by 8 bases and J by 0 bases, and the space between the germline ends is 12 bases. This clonotype came up a few times. Its antigen target is currently unknown. The record has no base qualities; no much larger clone is one base away. The library came from RACE. Sequencing relied on a NextSeq 500. Library preparation attached unique molecular identifiers to individual cDNA molecules for quantitative, reproducible TCR counting. Both TCR alpha and TCR beta chains were sequenced from each blood RNA sample. In the paper's pipeline: A median of about 87,000 TCRs per sample was observed, with a range of about 20,000 to 700,000. V, J and CDR3 annotation of the TCR reads was carried out using the Decombinator software suite. To make PS versus PT1 abundance plots, every sample was subsampled to the same number of TCRs (28,000). Expanded TCRs were defined as absent before sensitization and observed at least eight times at the 2-week time point. Clones were called with MiXCR by TCRdb after fastp trimmed the public reads at Q25, and only in-frame beta chains were retained. Under each unique CDR3 protein, matching rows form one entry showing the most common genes and DNA. For this entry, the V and J calls and clone size follow TCRdb and not the study's own pipeline. The sample table shows some 89,000 distinct CDR3 sequences, and 10% to 13% are seen once. 2% to 2.5% of the sample belongs to the ten largest clones.

This sample's time point label indicates: patch test 2, 6 weeks after DPC sensitization. This sample's treatment or condition label indicates: therapeutic diphenylcyclopropenone sensitization with weekly scalp DPC. At each patch-test visit, blood was drawn before the patch test was applied. Patients were considered eligible if aged 18 to 70, diagnosed with alopecia and deemed suitable for DPC therapy, and patients were excluded if pregnant. Unfractionated whole blood was collected in Tempus Blood RNA tubes, and total RNA was extracted from that blood. This receptor was identified in a woman in her 30s with alopecia areata. Some clones in this sample may be carry-over from other donors' samples. The chain is encoded by TRBV20-1 joined to TRBJ2-3, with no reliable assignment of the D segment. The specimen was whole blood, collected in connection with sensitization to the hapten diphenylcyclopropenone (DPC). The nucleotide sequence is given as TGCAGTCCCTCCACCTATAGCACAGATACGCAGTATTTT. Translated, this gives CSPSTYSTDTQYF.